Listed below are T cell receptor beta chains from one sample, sequenced in a study of blood T cell repertoires in COVID-19. Generated by immunoSEQ multiplex PCR, the TCRdb table keeps only in-frame clones and is missing some. The sample contains approximately 75,000 clones, around three quarters of which appear only once. The sample was peripheral blood. These receptors all stem from a woman older than 75 with active or convalescent COVID-19. CDR3s include the opening cysteine and the closing phenylalanine or tryptophan.

j_call v_call cdr3_aa
TRBJ1-2 TRBV19 CARPPQSNYGYTF
TRBJ2-4 TRBV28 CASSLFVLGGENIQYF
TRBJ2-5 TRBV5-6 CASSLKLTGAAETQYF
TRBJ1-5 TRBV6-5 CASSLRQGDQPQHF
TRBJ1-2 TRBV28 CASRRNYGYTF
TRBJ2-7 TRBV7-2 CASSSLLRGDEQYF
TRBJ1-6 TRBV6-5 CASSYGRGLGSPLHF
TRBJ1-3 TRBV4-1 CASSQAYPGTPKGNTIYF
TRBJ2-3 TRBV30 CAWSPSTDTQYF
TRBJ2-4 TRBV7-2 CASSSGRQGWDIQYF